These 10 T cell receptor beta chains were all obtained from the same sample, sequenced in a study of cytomegalovirus exposure and HLA in healthy donors. The PCR used 60 Vbeta and 13 Jbeta primers. Using immunoSEQ multiplex PCR, the repertoire was profiled, and TCRdb retains in-frame clones only, with some absent. The table has tens of thousands of clones, around 80% seen once. The specimen was PBMCs. The receptor set was obtained from a man under 40 in good health and CMV-seropositive.

The gene calls are TRBV6-1 and TRBJ1-1; the D is unclear. Trimming cost V 3 bases and J 0 bases, with 8 bases left between them. This CDR3 contains 14 residues. Germline lookup yields CDR1 MNHNS and CDR2 SASEGT. CDR3 nucleotide sequence: TGTGCCAGCAGTGATATGGACTTGAACACTGAAGCTTTCTTT. Its protein product is CASSDMDLNTEAFF.

In its sample, this clone was seen a few times. V and J are TRBV5-4 and TRBJ2-5, with D possibly being TRBD1 (5 bases). Trimming shortened V by 4 bases and J by 5 bases, and 24 bases separated the two germline ends. The CDR3 sequence is 17 residues long. Germline lookup yields CDR1 SGHNT and CDR2 YYREEE (reference sequence). In nucleotides, the CDR3 is TGTGCCAGCAGCCGTGGACAATACACCTCCCCAGGGGAGACCCAGTACTTC. Protein sequence: CASSRGQYTSPGETQYF.

The gene calls are TRBV11-2 and TRBJ1-2; D gene uncertain. Germline V gene sequence: CDR1 SGHAT, CDR2 FQNNGV. The CDR3 is 15 residues long. The ends were cut back, 0 bases at V and 3 bases at J, with 11 bases in the middle. CDR3 nucleotides: TGTGCCAGCAGCTTAGATACTGCCGGAGACTATGGCTACACCTTC. Translating gives CASSLDTAGDYGYTF. Based on the CDR3 plus reference TRBV11-2 and TRBJ1-2, the full variable domain is EAGVAQSPRYKIIEKRQSVAFWCNPISGHATLYWYQQILGQGPKLLIQFQNNGVVDDSQLPKDRFSAERLKGVDSTLKIQPAKLEDSAVYLCASSLDTAGDYGYTFGSGTRLTVV.

The sample holds a few counts of this clone. The chain couples TRBV4-3 to TRBJ2-1, with 7 bases identical to TRBD2. The junction had 16 bases not matched to a gene; V was cut back by 3 bases and J by 11 bases. The CDR3 sequence is 16 residues long. Germline CDR1 and CDR2: LGHNA and YSLEER. The CDR3 coding sequence is TGCGCCAGCAGCCACCAAGCGGGACGTCCCCTCCGAAAGCAGTTCTTC. This gives the protein CASSHQAGRPLRKQFF.

The chain combines TRBV7-8 with TRBJ2-3; TRBD1 matches 8 bases. V shed 0 bases and J 12 bases; nucleotides not matched to a gene: 8. Germline loops: CDR1 SGHVS, CDR2 FQNEAQ. The CDR3 is 14 residues long. DNA of the CDR3: TGTGCCAGCAGCTTAGCGACAGGGGCGGACGCCCAGTATTTT. Translated: CASSLATGADAQYF.

V is TRBV5-1 and J is TRBJ2-1; 12 nucleotides align to TRBD2. This CDR3 contains 15 residues. J was trimmed by 10 bases and V by 2 bases; bases with no gene match: 7. Germline CDR1 SGHRS, CDR2 YFSETQ. The DNA for the CDR3 is TGCGCCAGCAGCTTCGTCCTAGCGGGGGGGAGCGAGCAGTTCTTC. Protein sequence: CASSFVLAGGSEQFF.

J is TRBJ2-2 and V is TRBV2, with TRBD2 identical over 11 bases. The V gene end was trimmed by 6 bases and the J gene end by 1 base; junction bases not matched to a gene: 4. This CDR3 region has 16 residues. Per germline, CDR1 SNHLY and CDR2 FYNNEI. CDR3 loop: CASRPGTSGNTGELFF. DNA for the CDR3: TGTGCCAGCAGACCTGGGACTAGCGGGAACACCGGGGAGCTGTTTTTT.

The V gene is TRBV5-4, the J gene TRBJ1-2; D remains unclear. This CDR3 is built from 14 residues. Trimming shortened V by 0 bases and J by 2 bases, and 8 bases separated the two germline ends. From germline, CDR1 is SGHNT and CDR2 YYREEE (reference sequence). The CDR3 DNA reads TGTGCCAGCAGCTTGGGTGGCTCAAACTATGGCTACACCTTC. This sequence encodes CASSLGGSNYGYTF.

Only one count was recorded for this clone. The chain links TRBV4-1 to TRBJ2-2, with D perhaps TRBD1 (5 bases). CDR1 is MGHRA and CDR2 is YSYEKL in the germline V gene. There are 14 residues in the CDR3. The V end was cut by 1 base, the J end by 7 bases, with 10 bases between. The CDR3 nucleotides read TGCGCCAGCAGCCAAGGGGGCTTGGGCGGGGAGCTGTTTTTT. Protein product: CASSQGGLGGELFF.

The V gene is TRBV27, the J gene TRBJ2-4, with 8 bases identical to TRBD1. Germline V lookup: CDR1 MNHEY, CDR2 SMNVEV (reference sequence). The CDR3 loop spans 21 amino acids. With V trimmed by 2 bases and J by 6 bases, 24 bases remained unmatched. DNA of the CDR3: TGTGCCAGCAGTTTAGGGTCCCCCGGGACAGGACTTCCAGGGCCTATAAACATTCAGTACTTC. It is translated as CASSLGSPGTGLPGPINIQYF.